The subject of this entry is one T cell receptor (beta chain). The repertoire was sequenced with immunoSEQ multiplex PCR; TCRdb's copy has only in-frame clones and lacks some. The sample lists about 230,000 clones, roughly 83% occurring once. This CDR3 is built from 15 residues. V gave up 1 base and J gave up 3 bases, with 12 bases separating them. Per the germline V gene, CDR1 is SGHTA and CDR2 is FQGNSA. The sample belongs to a study of blood T cell repertoires in COVID-19. Study at large: Donors in the United States, Italy and Spain gave samples during acute or convalescent COVID-19.

The sample consisted of peripheral blood. V usage is TRBV7-2 and J usage is TRBJ1-1; no clear D gene. This receptor was obtained from a man aged 35-49 years with acute or convalescent COVID-19. As DNA, the CDR3 is TGTGCCAGCAGCTTAGATCCCAGCGGAGACACTGAAGCTTTCTTT. This sequence encodes CASSLDPSGDTEAFF.